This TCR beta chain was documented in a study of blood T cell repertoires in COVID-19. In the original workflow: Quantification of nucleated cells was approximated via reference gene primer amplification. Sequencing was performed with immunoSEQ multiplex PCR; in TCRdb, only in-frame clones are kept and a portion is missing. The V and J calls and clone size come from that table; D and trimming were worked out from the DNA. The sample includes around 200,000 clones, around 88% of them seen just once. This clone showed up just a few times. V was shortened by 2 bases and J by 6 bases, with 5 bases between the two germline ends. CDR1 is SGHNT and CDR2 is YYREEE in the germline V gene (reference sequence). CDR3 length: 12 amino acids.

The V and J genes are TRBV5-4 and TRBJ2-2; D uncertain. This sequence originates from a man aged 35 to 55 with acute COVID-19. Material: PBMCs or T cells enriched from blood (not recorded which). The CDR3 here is CASSLTPGELFF. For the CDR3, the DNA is TGTGCCAGCAGCTTAACTCCCGGGGAGCTGTTTTTT.